The clone carrying this T cell receptor beta chain was observed many times. Its antigen is currently unknown. This specimen belongs to a study of identical twins. Points from the study as a whole: The study drew conclusions from cross-sectional statistical analysis, not from following the same donors. Cord blood's abundant beta clonotypes had fewer insertions, unlike memory repertoires.

One entry per CDR3 protein results from TCRdb running MiXCR on the 5' RACE reads. Among roughly 220,000 distinct CDR3 sequences listed, 6.5% to 8% were seen once. These data are also associated with another study on T cells expressing NK-cell markers. That report adds: Seven HCMV-seropositive donors and one seronegative donor made up the eight sequenced donors. Of the CD8+ T cells in more than five donors, roughly 1.0-7.0% belonged to dominant NKG2C+ clonotypes.

The TCR was taken from a woman between 18 and 29 years old in good health. The specimen sequenced was CD8+ T cells sorted from blood.

CDR3 nucleotides: TGTGCCAGCAGCCCCGGAGGGGTCAGGGTTTCCGGGGAGCTGTTTTTT. Amino acids: CASSPGGVRVSGELFF. The rearrangement joins TRBV9 to TRBJ2-2; the D gene is possibly TRBD2 (6 bases). Germline loops: CDR1 SGDLS, CDR2 YYNGEE. This CDR3 spans 16 amino acids. V was pared by 4 bases and J by 6 bases, with 19 bases between.